A selection of T cell receptor beta chains follows, all from one sample in a study of T-cell memory formation after mild COVID-19. TCRdb fed the 5' RACE reads into MiXCR, producing one record per CDR3 protein. The sample contains 350,000 to 450,000 distinct CDR3 sequences, around 27% of which appear only once. Sequencing was carried out using PBMCs or a T cell subset sorted from them (not recorded which). The receptors derive from an adult woman who had mild COVID-19 (a few samples of this study predate the infection). Cell type and time point are not known. The CDR3 runs from the conserved cysteine through the conserved F or W. The order of the fields is D gene, V gene, clone size, J gene, CDR3 protein, CDR3 DNA. The D gene is left open where the match is weak. The size field is filled for only some rows; it gives once, few, many or a size class.

D: TRBD1; V: TRBV4-2; size: many; J: TRBJ1-1; CDR3: CASSQPTGTANTEAFF; DNA: TGTGCCAGCAGCCAGCCCACCGGGACAGCGAACACTGAAGCTTTCTTT
D: NA; V: TRBV11-2; size: many; J: TRBJ2-1; CDR3: CASSLDLSSYNEQFF; DNA: TGTGCCAGCAGCTTAGATCTGAGCTCCTACAATGAGCAGTTCTTC
D: NA; V: TRBV18; size: NA; J: TRBJ1-1; CDR3: CASSPPGRGLEAFF; DNA: TGTGCCAGCTCACCACCGGGGAGGGGACTTGAAGCTTTCTTT
D: TRBD1; V: TRBV7-6; size: NA; J: TRBJ1-1; CDR3: CASSSSGTGGAPPEAFF; DNA: TGTGCCAGCAGCTCATCCGGGACAGGGGGCGCTCCCCCTGAAGCTTTCTTT
D: NA; V: TRBV12-3/TRBV12-4; size: few; J: TRBJ2-5; CDR3: CASSYQSRETQYF; DNA: TGTGCCAGCAGCTACCAGAGTAGGGAGACCCAGTACTTC
D: TRBD1; V: TRBV3-1; size: NA; J: TRBJ2-4; CDR3: CASSLGTAVSGNIQYF; DNA: TGTGCCAGCAGCCTAGGGACAGCCGTAAGTGGAAACATTCAGTACTTC
D: NA; V: TRBV7-9; size: NA; J: TRBJ2-1; CDR3: CASSRGLPDEQFF; DNA: TGTGCCAGCAGCAGGGGACTCCCCGATGAGCAGTTCTTC
D: NA; V: TRBV10-3; size: NA; J: TRBJ2-5; CDR3: CAILAEGLQETQYF; DNA: TGTGCCATCTTAGCGGAGGGTCTTCAAGAGACCCAGTACTTC
D: NA; V: TRBV25-1; size: few; J: TRBJ2-5; CDR3: CASSPHRGGGTQYF; DNA: TGTGCCAGCAGTCCGCACAGGGGCGGGGGGACCCAGTACTTC
D: NA; V: TRBV9; size: few; J: TRBJ2-1; CDR3: CASSVISGDNEQFF; DNA: TGTGCCAGCAGCGTTATTAGCGGAGACAATGAGCAGTTCTTC
D: NA; V: TRBV7-6; size: NA; J: TRBJ2-7; CDR3: CASSLYSGVNNEQYF; DNA: TGTGCCAGCAGCCTCTACTCCGGGGTGAATAACGAGCAGTACTTC
D: NA; V: TRBV12-3/TRBV12-4; size: few; J: TRBJ1-2; CDR3: CASQTGNYGYTF; DNA: TGTGCCAGCCAAACAGGCAACTATGGCTACACCTTC
D: NA; V: TRBV3-1; size: NA; J: TRBJ2-1; CDR3: CASSQNEAGSSYNEQFF; DNA: TGTGCCAGCAGCCAGAATGAAGCGGGTAGCTCCTACAATGAGCAGTTCTTC
D: NA; V: TRBV20-1; size: NA; J: TRBJ2-1; CDR3: CTGDRFGSNEQFF; DNA: TGCACCGGAGACAGGTTTGGCTCCAATGAGCAGTTCTTC
D: TRBD1; V: TRBV2; size: NA; J: TRBJ2-4; CDR3: CASDRVLAKNIQYF; DNA: TGTGCCAGCGACAGGGTTTTGGCCAAAAACATTCAGTACTTC
D: TRBD2; V: TRBV20-1; size: NA; J: TRBJ2-2; CDR3: CSAGTSGFPGELFF; DNA: TGCAGTGCTGGGACTAGCGGTTTCCCCGGGGAGCTGTTTTTT
D: NA; V: TRBV12-3/TRBV12-4; size: few; J: TRBJ1-1; CDR3: CASSFGWNTEAFF; DNA: TGTGCCAGCAGCTTCGGGTGGAACACTGAAGCTTTCTTT
D: NA; V: TRBV30; size: NA; J: TRBJ2-7; CDR3: CAWSVQLVYEQYF; DNA: TGTGCCTGGAGTGTACAACTCGTCTACGAGCAGTACTTC
D: TRBD2; V: TRBV27; size: NA; J: TRBJ2-1; CDR3: CATQDLAEPYNEQFF; DNA: TGTGCCACCCAAGACCTAGCGGAACCCTACAATGAGCAGTTCTTC
D: TRBD1; V: TRBV20-1; size: few; J: TRBJ2-5; CDR3: CSAPLTGRGGETQYF; DNA: TGCAGTGCCCCGCTGACAGGGCGAGGTGGGGAGACCCAGTACTTC
D: NA; V: TRBV11-2; size: few; J: TRBJ1-1; CDR3: CAVGGTNTEAFF; DNA: TGTGCCGTCGGGGGGACGAACACTGAAGCTTTCTTT
D: TRBD2; V: TRBV6-5; size: NA; J: TRBJ2-5; CDR3: CASSYSLAGDGETQYF; DNA: TGTGCCAGCAGTTACTCCCTAGCGGGAGACGGGGAGACCCAGTACTTC
D: NA; V: TRBV5-5; size: few; J: TRBJ2-7; CDR3: CASSLAQWAYEQYF; DNA: TGTGCCAGCAGCTTGGCCCAGTGGGCCTACGAGCAGTACTTC
D: NA; V: TRBV15; size: few; J: TRBJ2-7; CDR3: CATSRDTGPVGEQYF; DNA: TGTGCCACCAGCAGGGACACAGGGCCTGTCGGCGAGCAGTACTTC
D: NA; V: TRBV4-2; size: few; J: TRBJ2-7; CDR3: CASSQGGVNSPYEQYF; DNA: TGTGCCAGCAGCCAAGGAGGGGTGAATTCGCCCTACGAGCAGTACTTC
D: NA; V: TRBV7-2; size: few; J: TRBJ1-1; CDR3: CASSSFQGPEAFF; DNA: TGTGCCAGCAGCTCCTTTCAGGGGCCTGAAGCTTTCTTT
D: TRBD2; V: TRBV7-3; size: NA; J: TRBJ2-3; CDR3: CASSLSPAGGSDTQYF; DNA: TGTGCCAGCAGCTTAAGCCCAGCGGGGGGATCAGATACGCAGTATTTT
D: TRBD2; V: TRBV29-1; size: NA; J: TRBJ2-1; CDR3: CSVGATSGVLNEQFF; DNA: TGCAGCGTTGGGGCTACTAGCGGGGTCTTGAATGAGCAGTTCTTC
D: NA; V: TRBV30; size: NA; J: TRBJ2-7; CDR3: CAWTSGAILWGEQYF; DNA: TGTGCCTGGACGTCCGGGGCGATATTATGGGGCGAGCAGTACTTC
D: NA; V: TRBV3-1; size: NA; J: TRBJ1-1; CDR3: CASSLSRGSEAFF; DNA: TGTGCCAGCAGCCTAAGTAGGGGGAGTGAAGCTTTCTTT
D: NA; V: TRBV20-1; size: few; J: TRBJ2-7; CDR3: CSAREVVRSSRLYEQYF; DNA: TGCAGTGCTAGAGAGGTTGTCAGGAGCAGCCGGTTGTACGAGCAGTACTTC
D: NA; V: TRBV15; size: few; J: TRBJ2-7; CDR3: CATSRDGETGEQYF; DNA: TGTGCCACCAGCAGAGACGGGGAGACGGGCGAGCAGTACTTC
D: TRBD2; V: TRBV9; size: NA; J: TRBJ2-3; CDR3: CASSTTSGGVDTQYF; DNA: TGTGCCAGCAGCACAACTAGCGGGGGAGTAGATACGCAGTATTTT